The next 26 T cell receptor beta chains were all read from a single sample in a study of blood T cell repertoires in COVID-19. Clones were read by immunoSEQ multiplex PCR, and TCRdb kept only the in-frame ones, dropping some. The sample lists roughly 200,000 clones, approximately 80% occurring once. Material for sequencing was peripheral blood. The receptors were gathered from a woman aged 45-59 years with active or convalescent COVID-19.

This clone was observed once. The chain links TRBV9 to TRBJ1-4; 7 bases align to TRBD1. The CDR3 totals 15 residues. The germline V gene encodes CDR1 SGDLS and CDR2 YYNGEE. V gave up 3 bases and J gave up 4 bases; unmatched junction bases: 6. The CDR3 region is CASSAQGQFNEKLFF. The CDR3 region has the DNA TGTGCCAGCAGCGCGCAGGGACAGTTTAATGAAAAACTGTTTTTT.

The chain is built from TRBV11-1 and TRBJ2-5; no clear D. The germline V gene encodes CDR1 SGHAT and CDR2 FQDESV (reference sequence). V lost 8 bases, J lost 3 bases, and 10 bases lay in between. This CDR3 has 12 amino acids. In DNA, the CDR3 is TGTGCCAGCGAGACGGAGAAAGAGACCCAGTACTTC. Encoded protein: CASETEKETQYF. Combining the CDR3 with reference TRBV11-1 and TRBJ2-5 gives the whole variable domain EAEVAQSPRYKITEKSQAVAFWCDPISGHATLYWYRQILGQGPELLVQFQDESVVDDSQLPKDRFSAERLKGVDSTLKIQPAELGDSAMYLCASETEKETQYFGPGTRLLVL.

This clone has at least ten counts. J is TRBJ2-5 and V is TRBV30; 8 bases line up with TRBD1. V lost 4 bases, J lost 5 bases, and 18 bases stayed unmatched. Germline CDR1 reads GTSNPN; CDR2 reads SVGIG (reference sequence). CDR3 size: 17 residues. CDR3 in DNA: TGTGCCTGGAAACCGTTGGGTGGGCCAGGGGGCGATGAGACCCAGTACTTC. This codes for CAWKPLGGPGGDETQYF.

This chain uses TRBV3-1 (or the pseudogene TRBV3-2) with TRBJ2-1, with D unclear. V shed 0 bases and J shed 6 bases, with 12 bases lying between them. In germline, CDR1 is LGHDT, CDR2 YNNKEL (reference sequence). The CDR3 consists of 15 residues. The CDR3 DNA is TGTGCCAGCAGCCAAGATGCGAGCCTTTTCAATGAGCAGTTCTTC. This translates into CASSQDASLFNEQFF.

This clone was seen a few times. The chain joins TRBV10-3 to TRBJ1-3, with 11 nucleotides matching TRBD1. V lost 4 bases to trimming and J lost 6 bases; unmatched junction nucleotides: 8. This CDR3 comprises 16 residues. The germline gives CDR1 ENHRY, CDR2 SYGVKD. The CDR3 DNA follows: TGTGCCATCAGTGCCCTGGACAGGGGGCTCGTAAACACCATATATTTT. Amino acids: CAISALDRGLVNTIYF.

V usage is TRBV5-1 and J usage is TRBJ2-7, with 11 bases identical to TRBD1. CDR1 is SGHRS and CDR2 is YFSETQ in the germline V gene. The CDR3 consists of 15 residues. V lost 4 bases and J lost 5; bases outside the gene matches: 8. CDR3 DNA sequence: TGCGCCAGCAGCGCGCGGACAGGGGGCTTCAACGAGCAGTACTTC. It encodes CASSARTGGFNEQYF.

In its sample, this clone was seen many times. V is TRBV30 and J is TRBJ1-2; D is uncertain. CDR1 and CDR2 from the germline V gene are GTSNPN and SVGIG (reference sequence). V lost 2 bases to trimming and J lost 5 bases, with 12 bases between them. The CDR3 has 13 residues. CDR3 nucleotides: TGTGCCTGGAGTCCGGGTTACCAGTATGGCTACACCTTC. It specifies CAWSPGYQYGYTF.

The chain recombines TRBV4-1 with TRBJ2-5; D call uncertain. The germline gives CDR1 MGHRA, CDR2 YSYEKL. The V and J ends lost 1 base and 4 bases respectively, with 19 bases between them. The CDR3 sequence is 17 residues long. The CDR3 loop is CASSQGSRSPQGETQYF. CDR3 coding DNA: TGCGCCAGCAGCCAAGGTTCGCGGTCCCCCCAAGGAGAGACCCAGTACTTC.

The chain recombines TRBV6-5 with TRBJ1-1, with 9 bases matching TRBD1. Germline CDR1 MNHEY, CDR2 SVGAGI. Trimming cost V 9 bases and J 1 base; bases outside gene matches: 9. This CDR3 contains 15 residues. For the CDR3, the DNA is TGTGCCAGTACAAGGACAGGGGTCGGGAACACTGAAGCTTTCTTT. Translating gives CASTRTGVGNTEAFF.

This chain joins TRBV6-4 and TRBJ1-1, with D perhaps TRBD1 (6 bases). CDR3 length: 14 residues. V was cut by 6 bases and J by 1 base, with 12 bases left in between. Germline V gene data show CDR1 as MRHNA and CDR2 as SNTAGT. The CDR3: CASRPGAANTEAFF. CDR3 nucleotide sequence: TGTGCCAGCAGACCAGGGGCTGCGAACACTGAAGCTTTCTTT.

The chain links TRBV5-1 to TRBJ2-1, with TRBD1 matching over 9 bases. From germline, CDR1 is SGHRS and CDR2 YFSETQ. The CDR3 runs 18 residues. After removal of 0 bases from V and 3 bases from J, the junction contained 10 bases not matched to a gene. The CDR3 nucleotides are TGCGCCAGCAGCTTGGAAGGACAGGGGCGAAGCGGCTACAATGAGCAGTTCTTC. Translated, it gives CASSLEGQGRSGYNEQFF.

The chain links TRBV2 to TRBJ2-1; D might be TRBD2 (6 bases). This CDR3 has 15 amino acids. Germline assignment: CDR1 SNHLY and CDR2 FYNNEI. V lost 7 bases, J lost 1 base, and 14 bases lay in between. CDR3 sequence: CASNGGSRSYNEQFF. The CDR3, as DNA: TGTGCCAGCAACGGAGGGTCTCGATCCTACAATGAGCAGTTCTTC. Full variable domain (missing parts from reference TRBV2 and TRBJ2-1): EPEVTQTPSHQVTQMGQEVILRCVPISNHLYFYWYRQILGQKVEFLVSFYNNEISEKSEIFDDQFSVERPDGSNFTLKIRSTKLEDSAMYFCASNGGSRSYNEQFFGPGTRLTVL.

The chain combines TRBV2 with TRBJ2-3, with 7 bases fitting TRBD2. The CDR3 runs to 14 residues. CDR1 is SNHLY, CDR2 FYNNEI, per germline. The V and J ends lost 7 bases and 4 bases, in that order; junction bases with no gene match: 8. The CDR3 DNA reads as TGTGCCAGCACACGAGGGAGGGCGGCAGATACGCAGTATTTT. Its translation is CASTRGRAADTQYF. The whole variable domain, filled in from reference TRBV2 and TRBJ2-3, reads EPEVTQTPSHQVTQMGQEVILRCVPISNHLYFYWYRQILGQKVEFLVSFYNNEISEKSEIFDDQFSVERPDGSNFTLKIRSTKLEDSAMYFCASTRGRAADTQYFGPGTRLTVL.

The rearrangement links TRBV28 to TRBJ1-3; D gene unclear. The CDR3 runs 14 residues. Trimming removed 6 bases from V and 0 bases from J, with 9 bases in between. The germline CDR1 and CDR2 sequences are MDHEN and SYDVKM. The CDR3 protein is CASSAQISGNTIYF. The CDR3 DNA sequence: TGTGCCAGCAGCGCTCAGATCTCTGGAAACACCATATATTTT.

The rearrangement joins TRBV24-1 to TRBJ2-1; 9 bases line up with TRBD2. CDR1 and CDR2 from the germline V gene are KGHDR and SFDVKD. J lost 0 bases, V lost 1 base, and 0 bases had no gene match. This CDR3 contains 16 residues. Here the CDR3 reads CATSDFSGSSYNEQFF. DNA for the CDR3: TGTGCCACCAGTGATTTTAGCGGGAGCTCCTACAATGAGCAGTTCTTC.

The chain uses TRBV5-1 and TRBJ2-2; a weak D match, TRBD2 (5 bases). The germline V gene has CDR1 SGHRS and CDR2 YFSETQ. The CDR3 spans 16 residues. Trimming stripped 3 bases from V and 4 bases from J, with 16 bases between. The CDR3 is CASSSPGFTSTGELFF. Here the CDR3 DNA reads TGCGCCAGCAGCTCTCCGGGATTCACTTCCACCGGGGAGCTGTTTTTT.

This clone was counted a few times. The chain links TRBV5-4 to TRBJ2-7; the D gene is possibly TRBD2 (5 bases). The V gene lost 4 bases and the J gene lost 7 bases, with 12 bases spanning the gap. CDR3 size: 12 residues. The germline V gene encodes CDR1 SGHNT and CDR2 YYREEE (reference sequence). CDR3 sequence: CASSRGREEQYF. The CDR3 DNA reads TGTGCCAGCAGCCGGGGAAGGGAGGAGCAGTACTTC.

The chain recombines TRBV30 with TRBJ2-2, with D hard to call. Looked up from germline, CDR1 is GTSNPN and CDR2 is SVGIG (reference sequence). The CDR3 spans 14 residues. V was pared by 0 bases and J by 7 bases, with 12 bases between. The CDR3 DNA follows: TGTGCCTGGAGTGTCCGGGTTCGAGGCGGGGAGCTGTTTTTT. Translated, it gives CAWSVRVRGGELFF.

The chain recombines TRBV7-9 with TRBJ2-7; 7 nucleotides line up with TRBD2. Germline V lookup: CDR1 SEHNR, CDR2 FQNEAQ (reference sequence). The CDR3 runs to 14 residues. With 5 bases clipped from V and 2 bases from J, the junction kept 6 bases outside the gene matches. This CDR3 is CASSPGRAPYEQYF. CDR3 bases: TGTGCCAGCAGCCCGGGGAGGGCCCCCTACGAGCAGTACTTC.

The V call is TRBV12-3 or TRBV12-4, the J call TRBJ2-5; D not certain. Trimming shortened V by 3 bases and J by 3 bases, and 8 bases separated the two germline ends. This CDR3 comprises 13 residues. The CDR3 nucleotides are TGTGCCAGCAGTTTCAACGCGGAAGAGACCCAGTACTTC. It yields the protein CASSFNAEETQYF.

The chain joins TRBV25-1 to TRBJ2-1; 9 bases are a match to TRBD2. The CDR3 extends over 14 amino acids. Germline V gene data show CDR1 as MGHDK and CDR2 as SYGVNS. V gave up 6 bases and J gave up 3 bases; unmatched junction bases: 3. CDR3: CASRREGFYNEQFF. The DNA for the CDR3 is TGTGCCAGCAGGCGGGAGGGGTTCTACAATGAGCAGTTCTTC.

The chain has TRBV6-5 and TRBJ1-2, with 8 bases identical to TRBD1. V shed 4 bases, J shed 4 bases, and the junction held 8 bases outside the gene matches. Per the germline V gene, CDR1 is MNHEY and CDR2 is SVGAGI. The CDR3 has 15 amino acids. The CDR3 reads CASSSNRGALYGYTF. As DNA, the CDR3 is TGTGCCAGCAGTTCGAACAGGGGGGCCCTCTATGGCTACACCTTC.

V and J are TRBV2 and TRBJ1-1; 7 bases map to TRBD1. CDR1 and CDR2 (germline): SNHLY, FYNNEI. The V gene end was trimmed by 3 bases and the J gene end by 4 bases; junction bases not matched to a gene: 5. This CDR3 is 14 amino acids long. The CDR3 DNA reads as TGTGCCAGCAGTGATGAGGGGGCCGGCACTGAAGCTTTCTTT. Its protein is CASSDEGAGTEAFF.

This clone was counted ten times or more. V gene TRBV7-9 combines with J gene TRBJ2-1; 14 nucleotides match TRBD2. Looked up from germline, CDR1 is SEHNR and CDR2 is FQNEAQ (reference sequence). The CDR3 covers 14 residues. Trimming removed 8 bases from V and 10 bases from J; junction bases left unmatched: 7. This CDR3 reads CASVAGLAGVEQFF. The CDR3 DNA reads as TGTGCCAGCGTCGCGGGACTAGCGGGAGTAGAGCAGTTCTTC.

The J gene is TRBJ2-7, the V gene TRBV29-1; 16 bases line up with TRBD2. J was trimmed by 0 bases and V by 6 bases; bases with no gene match: 17. Germline V gene sequence: CDR1 SQVTM, CDR2 ANQGSEA. The CDR3 sequence is 20 residues long. CDR3 sequence: CSVLGTSGRGVTYSSYEQYF. The CDR3 DNA follows: TGCAGCGTCCTAGGGACTAGCGGGAGGGGCGTTACCTATAGCTCCTACGAGCAGTACTTC.

This clone was observed a single time. The chain carries TRBV19 and TRBJ2-1; D possibly corresponds to TRBD2 (6 bases). Germline loops: CDR1 LNHDA, CDR2 SQIVND (reference sequence). The CDR3 length is 13 residues. V lost 6 bases to trimming and J lost 9 bases, with 15 bases between them. For the CDR3, the DNA is TGTGCCAGTAGCCTCGGTGGGGGAGGTGAGCAGTTCTTC. It translates to CASSLGGGGEQFF.